These T cell receptor beta chains were read from a single sample in a study of memory CD4+ T cells and cytomegalovirus serostatus. This table comes from immunoSEQ multiplex PCR, and its TCRdb copy is limited to in-frame clones, with some not included. The table lists roughly 45,000 clones, roughly 78% of them singletons, with around 0.91% in the top ten. Sequencing was carried out using memory CD4+ T cells from blood. The receptors shown here come from an adult in good health and CMV-seronegative. The CDR3 runs from the conserved cysteine through the conserved F or W. Fields, in order: J gene, V gene, clone size, D gene, CDR3 protein, CDR3 DNA. A D gene is named only where the DNA matches it firmly. Clone size is not always given. Where it is, it says once, few, many or a class for expanded clones.

TRBJ2-2	TRBV15	NA	NA	CATSRKLLNTGELFF	TGTGCCACCAGCAGGAAACTTTTGAACACCGGGGAGCTGTTTTTT
TRBJ1-4	TRBV5-4	NA	NA	CASSFFTRGEKLFF	TGTGCCAGCAGCTTCTTTACCCGGGGTGAAAAACTGTTTTTT
TRBJ1-1	TRBV19	NA	TRBD1	CASRPGTGQTEAFF	TGTGCCAGTAGACCCGGGACAGGGCAAACTGAAGCTTTCTTT
TRBJ1-2	TRBV4-1	medium-sized	TRBD1	CASSQTGNYGYTF	TGCGCCAGCAGCCAGACAGGGAACTATGGCTACACCTTC
TRBJ2-1	TRBV30	NA	TRBD1	CAWSPNRAFRGNEQFF	TGTGCCTGGAGTCCAAACAGGGCTTTCAGGGGGAATGAGCAGTTCTTC
TRBJ1-6	TRBV5-1	once	TRBD1	CASSSDLRMDRGNSPLHF	TGCGCCAGCAGCTCCGACCTCCGAATGGACAGGGGTAATTCACCCCTCCACTTT
TRBJ1-6	TRBV7-6	NA	NA	CASSQRNSPLHF	TGTGCCAGCAGCCAAAGGAACTCACCCCTCCACTTT
TRBJ1-5	TRBV28	NA	NA	CASSLRQAHQPQHF	TGTGCCAGCAGTTTAAGACAGGCCCATCAGCCCCAGCATTTT
TRBJ2-7	TRBV30	NA	TRBD1	CAWRSPGTEYEQYF	TGTGCCTGGAGGTCCCCCGGGACAGAGTACGAGCAGTACTTC
TRBJ1-1	TRBV5-4	NA	NA	CASSPVLGTEAFF	TGTGCCAGCAGCCCGGTACTGGGCACTGAAGCTTTCTTT
TRBJ1-2	TRBV30	NA	NA	CAWTPGRNYGYTF	TGTGCCTGGACGCCGGGACGGAACTATGGCTACACCTTC
TRBJ1-2	TRBV19	NA	NA	CASSPRQDTNYGYTF	TGTGCCAGTAGTCCGCGACAGGACACTAACTATGGCTACACCTTC
TRBJ1-3	TRBV30	once	NA	CAWRGSGDTIYF	TGTGCCTGGAGGGGTTCTGGGGACACCATATATTTT
TRBJ1-2	TRBV2	NA	TRBD1	CASSEGGTGDYGYTF	TGTGCCAGCAGTGAAGGCGGGACAGGGGACTATGGCTACACCTTC
TRBJ1-6	TRBV18	NA	NA	CASSPAGDPTLHF	TGTGCCAGCTCACCGGCAGGGGACCCCACCCTCCACTTT
TRBJ2-2	TRBV4-3	NA	TRBD2	CASSQVAGGPGELFF	TGCGCCAGCAGCCAAGTTGCGGGGGGGCCCGGGGAGCTGTTTTTT
TRBJ2-2	TRBV27	NA	TRBD1	CASSFYDPGQVNTGELFF	TGTGCCAGCAGTTTTTACGACCCGGGACAGGTGAACACCGGGGAGCTGTTTTTT
TRBJ2-7	TRBV7-2	NA	TRBD1	CASSLGFGLGQGLNEQYF	TGTGCCAGCAGTCTAGGGTTCGGCCTGGGACAGGGGCTAAACGAGCAGTACTTC
TRBJ2-7	TRBV2	few	TRBD2	CASSEALWGLQGEQYF	TGTGCCAGCAGTGAAGCGCTTTGGGGACTACAAGGGGAGCAGTACTTC
TRBJ1-2	TRBV2	NA	NA	CASRRGGNNYGYTF	TGTGCCAGCAGGCGGGGGGGAAACAACTATGGCTACACCTTC
TRBJ1-2	TRBV19	NA	NA	CASSRGQPYGYTF	TGTGCCAGTAGTAGGGGTCAGCCCTATGGCTACACCTTC
TRBJ1-1	TRBV6-6	NA	NA	CASSYENTEAFF	TGTGCCAGCAGTTACGAGAACACTGAAGCTTTCTTT
TRBJ2-5	TRBV28	NA	NA	CASSSGGFVETQYF	TGTGCCAGCAGCTCCGGGGGCTTTGTTGAGACCCAGTACTTC